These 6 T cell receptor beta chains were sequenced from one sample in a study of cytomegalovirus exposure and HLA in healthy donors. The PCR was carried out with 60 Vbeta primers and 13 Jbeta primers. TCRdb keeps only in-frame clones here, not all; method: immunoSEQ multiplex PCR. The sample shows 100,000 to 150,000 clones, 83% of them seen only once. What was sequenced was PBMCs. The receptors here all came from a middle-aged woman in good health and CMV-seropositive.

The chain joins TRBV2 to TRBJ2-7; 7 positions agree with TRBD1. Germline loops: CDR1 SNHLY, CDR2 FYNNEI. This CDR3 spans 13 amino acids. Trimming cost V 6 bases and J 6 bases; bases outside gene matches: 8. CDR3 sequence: CASRNRGLIEQYF. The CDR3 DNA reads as TGTGCCAGCAGGAACAGGGGCTTGATCGAGCAGTACTTC.

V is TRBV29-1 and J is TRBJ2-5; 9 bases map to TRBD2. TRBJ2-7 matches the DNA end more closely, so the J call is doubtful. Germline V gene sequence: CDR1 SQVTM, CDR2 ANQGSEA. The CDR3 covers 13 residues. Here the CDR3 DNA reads TGCAGCGTTATTAGCGGGAGCTCCTACGAGCAGTACTTC. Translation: CSVISGSSYEQYF.

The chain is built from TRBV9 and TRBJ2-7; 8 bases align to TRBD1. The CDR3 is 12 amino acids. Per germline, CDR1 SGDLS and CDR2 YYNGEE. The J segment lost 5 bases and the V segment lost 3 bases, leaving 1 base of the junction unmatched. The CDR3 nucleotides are TGTGCCAGCAGCGCGGACAGGGACGAGCAGTACTTC. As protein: CASSADRDEQYF.

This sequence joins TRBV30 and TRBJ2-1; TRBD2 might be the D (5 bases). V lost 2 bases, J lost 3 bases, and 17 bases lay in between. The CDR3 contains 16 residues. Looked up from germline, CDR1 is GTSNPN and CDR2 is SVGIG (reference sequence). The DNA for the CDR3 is TGTGCCTGGAGTTCGAATGGGGTAGCGTACTACAATGAGCAGTTCTTC. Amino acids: CAWSSNGVAYYNEQFF.

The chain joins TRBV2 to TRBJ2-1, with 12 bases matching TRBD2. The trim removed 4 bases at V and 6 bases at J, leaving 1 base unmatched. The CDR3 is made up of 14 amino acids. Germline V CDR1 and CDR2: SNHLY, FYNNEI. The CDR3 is CASSGLAGVNEQFF. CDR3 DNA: TGTGCCAGCAGTGGACTAGCGGGGGTCAATGAGCAGTTCTTC.

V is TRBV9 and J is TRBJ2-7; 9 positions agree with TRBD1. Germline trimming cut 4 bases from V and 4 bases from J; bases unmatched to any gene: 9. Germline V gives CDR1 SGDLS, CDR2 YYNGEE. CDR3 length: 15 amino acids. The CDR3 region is CASSKGQGAWYEQYF. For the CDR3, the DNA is TGTGCCAGCAGCAAGGGACAGGGCGCTTGGTACGAGCAGTACTTC. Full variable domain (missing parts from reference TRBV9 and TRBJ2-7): DSGVTQTPKHLITATGQRVTLRCSPRSGDLSVYWYQQSLDQGLQFLIQYYNGEERAKGNILERFSAQQFPDLHSELNLSSLELGDSALYFCASSKGQGAWYEQYFGPGTRLTVT.